A single sample gave rise to the 18 T cell receptor beta chains below, sequenced in a study of tumor-infiltrating lymphocytes in localized non-small cell lung cancer. The repertoire was sequenced with immunoSEQ multiplex PCR; TCRdb's copy has only in-frame clones and lacks some. This table has approximately 7,400 clones, roughly four fifths appearing once. Specimen: uninvolved lung tissue not adjacent to the tumor. The receptors here all came from a human donor with non-small cell lung cancer.

As concerns this clone: Other nucleotide sequences from this sample produce the same CDR3. J is TRBJ2-7 and V is TRBV20-1; no reliable D call. V was clipped by 3 bases and J by 6 bases, with 9 bases between them. Per germline, CDR1 DFQATT and CDR2 SNEGSKA (reference sequence). The CDR3 has 11 residues. The CDR3 DNA reads as TGCAGTGCTAGTGCCTCTCGCGAGCAGTACTTC. Its translation is CSASASREQYF.

The chain joins TRBV28 to TRBJ1-1, with a tentative D call TRBD1 (6 bases). The CDR3 is made up of 17 amino acids. Trimming removed 2 bases at V and 1 base at J, with 17 bases between. Germline-derived CDR1 and CDR2 are MDHEN and SYDVKM. The CDR3 sequence: CASSLVRGRGSNTEAFF. CDR3 nucleotide sequence: TGTGCCAGCAGTTTAGTACGGGGGCGGGGATCGAACACTGAAGCTTTCTTT.

This chain connects TRBV28 to TRBJ2-3; 9 bases match TRBD2. V lost 4 bases to trimming and J lost 4 bases; unmatched junction nucleotides: 6. Germline V CDR1 and CDR2: MDHEN, SYDVKM. The CDR3 covers 15 residues. For the CDR3, the DNA is TGTGCCAGCAGTTCCACTAGCGGGCAATCAGATACGCAGTATTTT. This translates into CASSSTSGQSDTQYF.

The CDR3 reads CASSGQPGGSEQFF. The CDR3 nucleotides read TGTGCCAGTAGTGGACAGCCCGGGGGGAGTGAGCAGTTCTTC. The rearrangement links TRBV19 to TRBJ2-1, with a weak D call TRBD2 (7 bases). The V end lost 5 bases, the J end lost 9 bases, and 17 bases lay between the germline ends. Germline V CDR1 and CDR2: LNHDA, SQIVND (reference sequence). CDR3 length: 14 amino acids.

This chain joins TRBV30 and TRBJ1-2; D unclear. Germline V CDR1 and CDR2: GTSNPN, SVGIG (reference sequence). The germline V and J ends were trimmed by 0 bases and 4 bases, with 6 bases remaining between them. The CDR3 has 12 amino acids. The CDR3 loop reads CAWSVRSYGYTF. CDR3 bases: TGTGCCTGGAGTGTACGGAGCTATGGCTACACCTTC.

The chain couples TRBV27 to TRBJ1-1; unclear D gene. This CDR3 has 16 amino acids. Trimming stripped 5 bases from V and 0 bases from J, with 16 bases between. Germline lookup yields CDR1 MNHEY and CDR2 SMNVEV (reference sequence). CDR3 region: CASSPILNGVNTEAFF. The CDR3 DNA is TGTGCCAGCAGTCCTATCTTAAACGGGGTGAACACTGAAGCTTTCTTT.

The chain is built from TRBV27 and TRBJ2-7; D remains ambiguous. CDR3 length equals 16 residues. Germline CDR1 and CDR2: MNHEY and SMNVEV (reference sequence). With 4 bases removed from V and 3 bases from J, the gap between germline ends came to 19 bases. The CDR3 protein is CASSSHLGAPNYEQYF. CDR3 nucleotide sequence: TGTGCCAGCAGTTCGCACCTAGGAGCCCCTAACTACGAGCAGTACTTC.

This chain connects TRBV6-6 to TRBJ1-4, with D perhaps matching TRBD1 (5 bases). The germline V gene encodes CDR1 MNHNY and CDR2 SVGAGI (reference sequence). There are 14 residues in the CDR3. Trimming took 2 bases from V and 7 from J, leaving 11 bases between them. This chain's CDR3 is CASSYGVRAEKLFF. The CDR3 bases are TGTGCCAGCAGTTACGGGGTCAGGGCTGAAAAACTGTTTTTT.

Worth noting for this clone: The same CDR3 can be traced to other DNA sequences in this sample. V and J are TRBV27 and TRBJ1-5, with TRBD1 matching 8 bases. The J segment lost 7 bases and the V segment lost 3 bases, leaving 5 bases of the junction unmatched. CDR1 and CDR2 (germline): MNHEY, SMNVEV (reference sequence). The CDR3 is 14 amino acids. The CDR3 sequence is CASSFGQGGQPQHF. The CDR3 DNA follows: TGTGCCAGCAGTTTCGGACAGGGAGGACAGCCCCAGCATTTT.

This clone has only one observation. The chain links TRBV7-2 to TRBJ2-2; 7 nucleotides agree with TRBD1. V was clipped by 7 bases and J by 5 bases; unmatched bases: 10. CDR3 length equals 15 residues. Germline CDR1 reads SGHTA; CDR2 reads FQGNSA. The DNA of the CDR3 is TGTGCCAGCACTCAAAGGGGGCGTCGAACCGGGGAGCTGTTTTTT. It yields the protein CASTQRGRRTGELFF. The full variable domain, completed using reference TRBV7-2 and TRBJ2-2, is GAGVSQSPSNKVTEKGKDVELRCDPISGHTALYWYRQSLGQGLEFLIYFQGNSAPDKSGLPSDRFSAERTGGSVSTLTIQRTQQEDSAVYLCASTQRGRRTGELFFGEGSRLTVL.

The rearrangement uses TRBV6-5 and TRBJ2-7; the D is unclear. Germline V CDR1 and CDR2: MNHEY, SVGAGI. V was cut by 7 bases and J by 1 base, with 5 bases left in between. This CDR3 is built from 11 residues. The CDR3 region has the DNA TGTGCCAGCAAAAGATCCTACGAGCAGTACTTC. The encoded protein is CASKRSYEQYF.

This clone was counted only a few times. This sample also contains other DNA sequences that code for the same CDR3. V and J are TRBV14 and TRBJ2-7; 9 bases line up with TRBD1. J lost 5 bases, V lost 4 bases, and 6 bases had no gene match. This CDR3 spans 14 amino acids. Looked up from germline, CDR1 is SGHDN and CDR2 is FVKESK. The CDR3 sequence is CASSPLTGGDEQYF. The CDR3 region has the DNA TGTGCCAGCAGCCCCCTGACAGGGGGAGACGAGCAGTACTTC.

CDR3 in amino acids: CASSEDQREAFF. The CDR3 coding sequence is TGTGCCAGCAGTGAAGACCAGAGAGAAGCTTTCTTT. V is TRBV6-1 and J is TRBJ1-1; no firm D call. The CDR3 loop spans 12 amino acids. V was shortened by 1 base and J by 8 bases, with 8 bases between the two germline ends. The germline CDR1 and CDR2 sequences are MNHNS and SASEGT.

The CDR3 DNA is TGCAGCGTTGATCTGGGGGGCCACGAGCAGTACTTC. Translated, it gives CSVDLGGHEQYF. The chain couples TRBV29-1 to TRBJ2-7; possibly TRBD1 or TRBD2 for D (6 bases each). V lost 3 bases and J 5 bases, leaving 11 bases between the germline ends. From germline, CDR1 is SQVTM and CDR2 ANQGSEA. The CDR3 loop spans 12 amino acids.

The chain carries TRBV7-3 and TRBJ2-1; 7 bases are shared with TRBD1. This CDR3 has 15 amino acids. The trim removed 5 bases at V and 5 bases at J, leaving 9 bases unmatched. CDR1 is SGHTA, CDR2 FQGTGA, per germline. The CDR3 loop reads CASSPTTGNDNEQFF. CDR3 in DNA: TGTGCCAGCAGCCCCACGACAGGGAACGACAATGAGCAGTTCTTC.

V is TRBV18 and J is TRBJ2-7; the match to TRBD1 covers 7 bases. CDR3 length: 13 residues. Germline V gene data show CDR1 as KGHSH and CDR2 as LQKENI. Losses at the gene ends were 4 bases for V and 6 bases for J; bases not matched to a gene: 6. As DNA, the CDR3 is TGTGCCAGCTCACTCCAGGGGGATGGCGAGCAGTACTTC. Translated: CASSLQGDGEQYF. The full variable domain, in which reference TRBV18 and TRBJ2-7 provide the parts outside the CDR3, is NAGVMQNPRHLVRRRGQEARLRCSPMKGHSHVYWYRQLPEEGLKFMVYLQKENIIDESGMPKERFSAEFPKEGPSILRIQQVVRGDSAAYFCASSLQGDGEQYFGPGTRLTVT.

J is TRBJ1-1 and V is TRBV28, with D unclear. The CDR3 is 12 residues long. Germline V lookup: CDR1 MDHEN, CDR2 SYDVKM. V lost 8 bases and J 0 bases, leaving 7 bases between the germline ends. CDR3: CASLGMNTEAFF. In DNA form, the CDR3 reads TGTGCCAGCCTAGGAATGAACACTGAAGCTTTCTTT.

The chain couples TRBV27 to TRBJ2-7; D is unclear. Germline-derived CDR1 and CDR2 are MNHEY and SMNVEV (reference sequence). The ends were cut back, 5 bases at V and 0 bases at J, with 8 bases in the middle. The CDR3 length is 13 residues. The DNA for the CDR3 is TGTGCCAGCAGTCCCCGGGCCTCCTACGAGCAGTACTTC. Translation: CASSPRASYEQYF.